Below, 5 T cell receptor beta chains from the same sample are listed, as sequenced in a study of cytomegalovirus exposure and HLA in healthy donors. PCR employed 60 Vbeta and 13 Jbeta primers. Sequencing was performed with immunoSEQ multiplex PCR; in TCRdb, only in-frame clones are kept and a portion is missing. The table records 160,000 or so clones, more than 75% of them present only once. The sequenced material came from PBMCs. All receptors derive from a woman aged 18 to 35 in good health and CMV-seronegative.

The chain is built from TRBV2 and TRBJ2-3, with 12 bases lining up with TRBD1. Germline loops: CDR1 SNHLY, CDR2 FYNNEI. J gave up 5 bases and V 6 bases, and 6 bases lay outside the gene matches. The CDR3 loop spans 15 amino acids. CDR3 residues: CASSPGQGAGDTQYF. CDR3 coding DNA: TGTGCCAGCAGCCCGGGACAGGGGGCCGGAGATACGCAGTATTTT.

This clone was seen just once. The chain employs TRBV7-8 and TRBJ2-5, with 8 bases identical to TRBD1. Matching the DNA end better, TRBJ2-7 makes the J call doubtful. There are 14 residues in the CDR3. Germline V lookup: CDR1 SGHVS, CDR2 FQNEAQ. The CDR3 sequence: CASSPKTGDDEQYF. CDR3 nucleotides: TGTGCCAGCAGCCCCAAGACAGGGGACGACGAGCAGTACTTC.

This rearrangement joins TRBV4-1 to TRBJ2-3; TRBD2 aligns across 11 bases. The CDR3 is 17 amino acids. CDR1 MGHRA and CDR2 YSYEKL come from the germline V gene. J lost 7 bases, V lost 0 bases, and 9 bases had no gene match. CDR3 protein: CASSQEIAGGQENTQYF. The CDR3 DNA is TGCGCCAGCAGCCAAGAAATAGCGGGGGGGCAGGAAAATACGCAGTATTTT.

The genes are TRBV4-3 and TRBJ1-2; tentatively, D is TRBD1 (6 bases). CDR1 is LGHNA and CDR2 is YSLEER in the germline V gene. The CDR3 has 14 residues. Trimming took off 0 bases at V and 5 bases at J, with 10 bases between the two ends. In nucleotides, the CDR3 is TGCGCCAGCAGCCAAGACAGGGGATCTTATGGCTACACCTTC. Translated, it gives CASSQDRGSYGYTF.

This clone has more than one count but fewer than ten. The DNA of the CDR3 is TGTGCCAGCAGCTTAAGGGGACAGGGTGGTACTCGCGGGAGAAGGACCTACAATGAGCAGTTCTTC. This encodes CASSLRGQGGTRGRRTYNEQFF. J is TRBJ2-1 and V is TRBV7-3; 9 positions match TRBD1. Germline assignment: CDR1 SGHTA and CDR2 FQGTGA. The CDR3 is 22 residues long. Trimming took 1 base from V and 2 from J; bases not matched to a gene: 21.